The T cell receptor beta chain under discussion was sequenced for a study of beta chain features in type 1 diabetes. Overall study context: All samples together contributed 100 million to 120 million sorted cells for examination. Study-level results: Insertions were fewer and deletions more numerous at VDJ junctions in type 1 diabetes patients. There was no resolution here of whether HLA type influences TCRB rearrangement.

cDNA synthesis used the whole RNA isolate, giving expressed TCRB sequences. Clones were sequenced by immunoSEQ multiplex PCR, and TCRdb holds only the in-frame ones, with some missing. The sample has some 19,000 clones, around 50% seen once. The CDR3 extends over 16 amino acids. The germline CDR1 and CDR2 sequences are SGHNT and YYREEE (reference sequence). The V end lost 0 bases, the J end lost 3 bases, and 15 bases lay between the germline ends. A word on this clone: Its antigen is unidentified.

The rearrangement joins TRBV5-4 to TRBJ2-5; D may be TRBD1 (5 bases). The receptor's source is a man aged 18 to 35 in good health. The sample comprised stem cell memory CD4+ T cells from blood. In DNA, the CDR3 is TGTGCCAGCAGCTTGGATCGCTCAGGGCTCGAAGAGACCCAGTACTTC. Translated: CASSLDRSGLEETQYF.